Listed here are 16 T cell receptor beta chains from one sample, sequenced in a study of OX40 agonist ivuxolimab in advanced cancers. Some clones are missing from TCRdb's copy, which holds only in-frame ones; the method was immunoSEQ multiplex PCR. The table lists approximately 7,200 clones, 65% to 80% of them singletons. The starting material was CD4+ or CD8+ T cells sorted from blood, obtained in a trial of the OX40 agonist ivuxolimab. The receptor set was obtained from an adult with an advanced solid tumor such as melanoma, head and neck, liver or kidney cancer.

The chain combines TRBV7-2 with TRBJ2-1; no firm D call. The CDR3 is made up of 16 amino acids. CDR1 is SGHTA and CDR2 is FQGNSA in the germline V gene. Trimming left V 1 base short and J 0 bases short, with 10 bases between. CDR3 in amino acids: CASSLDAVLSYNEQFF. The CDR3 region has the DNA TGTGCCAGCAGCTTAGATGCGGTTCTCTCCTACAATGAGCAGTTCTTC.

A single count supports this clone. The V call is TRBV2, the J call TRBJ2-5; D gene uncertain. Looked up from germline, CDR1 is SNHLY and CDR2 is FYNNEI. V was pared by 8 bases and J by 2 bases, with 9 bases between. The CDR3 consists of 12 residues. The CDR3 reads CASRIVQETQYF. The CDR3, as DNA: TGTGCCAGCCGTATAGTTCAAGAGACCCAGTACTTC.

The rearrangement links TRBV6-6 to TRBJ2-7, with TRBD2 matching 7 bases. V shed 2 bases, J shed 2 bases, and the junction held 3 bases outside the gene matches. The CDR3 has 14 amino acids. Germline assignment: CDR1 MNHNY and CDR2 SVGAGI (reference sequence). The CDR3 DNA follows: TGTGCCAGCAGTTACCTTGGGGGGGCCTACGAGCAGTACTTC. Its protein product is CASSYLGGAYEQYF.

The chain couples TRBV10-3 to TRBJ2-3, with D perhaps assigned TRBD1 or TRBD2 (5 bases each). This CDR3 is built from 13 residues. The ends were cut back, 7 bases at V and 2 bases at J, with 10 bases in the middle. The germline V gene has CDR1 ENHRY and CDR2 SYGVKD. In DNA, the CDR3 is TGTGCCATCAAAAGGGACCCCACAGATACGCAGTATTTT. It encodes CAIKRDPTDTQYF.

The chain combines TRBV7-9 with TRBJ1-2; TRBD1 agrees at 10 bases. This CDR3 spans 15 amino acids. The trim removed 5 bases at V and 4 bases at J, leaving 7 bases unmatched. Germline-derived CDR1 and CDR2 are SEHNR and FQNEAQ (reference sequence). The CDR3 bases are TGTGCCAGCAGCCAGACTTGGACAGGGGGCTATGGCTACACCTTC. Translated: CASSQTWTGGYGYTF. The complete variable domain, with remaining parts taken from reference TRBV7-9 and TRBJ1-2, reads DTGVSQNPRHKITKRGQNVTFRCDPISEHNRLYWYRQTLGQGPEFLTYFQNEAQLEKSRLLSDRFSAERPKGSFSTLEIQRTEQGDSAMYLCASSQTWTGGYGYTFGSGTRLTVV.

CDR3 coding DNA: TGTGCATGTAGCGGGGCCGACACCGGGGAGCTGTTTTTT. As protein: CACSGADTGELFF. This chain joins TRBV6-1 and TRBJ2-2, with 8 bases matching TRBD2. CDR3 length: 13 amino acids. Germline assignment: CDR1 MNHNS and CDR2 SASEGT.

The V call is TRBV5-1, the J call TRBJ2-5; D ambiguous. The CDR3 is 15 residues long. Germline values: CDR1 SGHRS, CDR2 YFSETQ. Trimming cost V 0 bases and J 5 bases, with 14 bases left between them. Here the CDR3 reads CASSLGFGPPETQYF. The CDR3 region has the DNA TGCGCCAGCAGCTTGGGGTTTGGGCCACCCGAGACCCAGTACTTC.

The chain is built from TRBV7-9 and TRBJ1-2; D call uncertain. V was clipped by 8 bases and J by 7 bases, with 8 bases between them. The CDR3 is 10 amino acids. CDR1 and CDR2 (germline): SEHNR, FQNEAQ (reference sequence). As DNA, the CDR3 is TGTGCCAGCGGCATTGCTGGCTACACCTTC. Translating gives CASGIAGYTF. The whole variable domain, filled in from reference TRBV7-9 and TRBJ1-2, reads DTGVSQNPRHKITKRGQNVTFRCDPISEHNRLYWYRQTLGQGPEFLTYFQNEAQLEKSRLLSDRFSAERPKGSFSTLEIQRTEQGDSAMYLCASGIAGYTFGSGTRLTVV.

Within the sample, this clone is medium-sized. The chain joins TRBV5-1 to TRBJ2-7; D call uncertain. Germline V gives CDR1 SGHRS, CDR2 YFSETQ. The CDR3 covers 12 residues. With 0 bases removed from V and 6 bases from J, the gap between germline ends came to 7 bases. The CDR3 spells CASSLGGIEQYF. CDR3 DNA: TGCGCCAGCAGCTTGGGTGGGATCGAGCAGTACTTC.

The chain has TRBV5-2 and TRBJ1-1; the table calls TRBD1, which could not be checked here. TRBV5-2 is tagged as a pseudogene. The CDR3 loop spans 15 amino acids. The CDR3 region is CASSQEQGTNTEAFF. The CDR3 DNA sequence: TGCGCCAGCAGCCAAGAGCAGGGAACGAACACTGAAGCTTTCTTT.

The chain couples TRBV9 to TRBJ1-1; D is possibly TRBD1 (5 bases). CDR1 and CDR2 (germline): SGDLS, YYNGEE. Trimming stripped 0 bases from V and 1 base from J, with 10 bases between. The CDR3 has 15 amino acids. CDR3 in amino acids: CASSVGGPWNTEAFF. DNA for the CDR3: TGTGCCAGCAGCGTAGGGGGACCGTGGAACACTGAAGCTTTCTTT.

The V call is TRBV7-9, the J call TRBJ2-7; D might be TRBD2 (5 bases). Germline V gives CDR1 SEHNR, CDR2 FQNEAQ (reference sequence). CDR3 length equals 14 residues. Trimming took off 5 bases at V and 6 bases at J, with 17 bases between the two ends. CDR3 amino acids: CASSTGGLLVEQYF. The CDR3 region has the DNA TGTGCCAGCAGCACTGGCGGACTCCTAGTCGAGCAGTACTTC.

The J gene is TRBJ2-6, the V gene TRBV7-4; D not resolved. Germline V gene sequence: CDR1 SGHVT, CDR2 SQSDAQ. The CDR3 is 18 amino acids. The germline V and J ends were trimmed by 5 bases and 5 bases, with 22 bases remaining between them. The CDR3 sequence is CASSKSSSSQSRANVLTF. The CDR3 DNA is TGTGCCAGCAGCAAATCCTCCAGCTCACAAAGTCGGGCCAACGTCCTGACTTTC.

The chain uses TRBV11-2 and TRBJ1-3; D unclear. V lost 4 bases to trimming and J lost 0 bases, with 4 bases between them. The CDR3 consists of 13 residues. Germline V gives CDR1 SGHAT, CDR2 FQNNGV. The CDR3 protein is CASSSSSGNTIYF. In nucleotides, the CDR3 is TGTGCCAGCAGCTCGAGCTCTGGAAACACCATATATTTT.

The chain uses TRBV28 and TRBJ2-2, with D possibly matching TRBD2 (5 bases). V was cut by 3 bases and J by 7 bases, with 12 bases left in between. CDR3 length equals 14 residues. The V gene's germline CDR1 is MDHEN and CDR2 SYDVKM. This CDR3 is CASSFEGGIGELFF. The CDR3 DNA reads TGTGCCAGCAGTTTCGAGGGCGGAATCGGGGAGCTGTTTTTT. Variable domain in full (rest from reference TRBV28 and TRBJ2-2): DVKVTQSSRYLVKRTGEKVFLECVQDMDHENMFWYRQDPGLGLRLIYFSYDVKMKEKGDIPEGYSVSREKKERFSLILESASTNQTSMYLCASSFEGGIGELFFGEGSRLTVL.

The rearrangement joins TRBV4-3 to TRBJ2-1; maybe TRBD2 (6 bases). Germline V gene sequence: CDR1 LGHNA, CDR2 YSLEER. The CDR3 spans 18 residues. V lost 0 bases and J 0 bases, leaving 15 bases between the germline ends. CDR3 region: CASSQEEGRWSSYNEQFF. In nucleotides, the CDR3 is TGCGCCAGCAGCCAAGAAGAGGGGAGGTGGAGCTCCTACAATGAGCAGTTCTTC.